This TCR beta chain was retrieved from a study of PD-1 blockade in classical Hodgkin lymphoma. General study points: Repertoire difference causes, possibly disease activity or prior therapy, remain undefined. By C4D1 there was a significant rise in CD4+ TCR diversity but not in CD8+ TCR diversity.

As regards this clone: Antigen unknown.

The CDR3 consists of 15 residues. Germline CDR1 SGDLS, CDR2 YYNGEE. J lost 4 bases, V lost 5 bases, and 9 bases had no gene match. Every single patient, without exception, relapsed after autologous stem cell transplantation, and brentuximab vedotin exposure varied. Best responses included complete response and partial response; otherwise, the best response was progressive disease. Measured with immunoSEQ multiplex PCR; TCRdb has only the in-frame clones, and not every one. The table shows some 40,000 clones, with 76% occurring only once. The sequence was collected from a human donor with classical Hodgkin lymphoma. This chain joins TRBV9 and TRBJ1-1, with 9 nucleotides matching TRBD1. The sample in question was peripheral blood mononuclear cells (PBMCs), obtained at baseline. The chain's CDR3 is CASRPRTGEGTEAFF. The CDR3 DNA reads TGTGCCAGCAGACCGAGGACAGGGGAGGGCACTGAAGCTTTCTTT.